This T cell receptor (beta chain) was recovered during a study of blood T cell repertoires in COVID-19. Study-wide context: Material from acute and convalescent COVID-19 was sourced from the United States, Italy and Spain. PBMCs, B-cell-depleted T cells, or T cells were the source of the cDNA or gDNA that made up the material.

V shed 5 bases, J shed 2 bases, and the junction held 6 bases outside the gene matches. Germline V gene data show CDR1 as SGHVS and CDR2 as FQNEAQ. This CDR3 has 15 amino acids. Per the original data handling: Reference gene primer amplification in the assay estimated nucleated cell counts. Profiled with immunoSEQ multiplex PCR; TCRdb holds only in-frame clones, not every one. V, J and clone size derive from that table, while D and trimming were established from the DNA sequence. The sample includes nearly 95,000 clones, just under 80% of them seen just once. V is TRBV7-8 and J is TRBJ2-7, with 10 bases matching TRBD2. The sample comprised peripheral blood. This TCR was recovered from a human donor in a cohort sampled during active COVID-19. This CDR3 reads CASSVTSGTAYEQYF. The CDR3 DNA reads TGTGCCAGCAGCGTCACTAGCGGGACGGCCTACGAGCAGTACTTC.